The clone carrying this T cell receptor beta chain came up many times. MiXCR, run by TCRdb on the RT-PCR reads, gives a single entry per CDR3 protein. The table shows 650,000 to 800,000 distinct CDR3 sequences, with 13% to 15% occurring only once. V lost 0 bases, J lost 13 bases, and 11 bases lay in between. CDR1 SGHDT and CDR2 YYEEEE come from the germline V gene. The CDR3 is 12 residues long. This chain connects TRBV5-6 to TRBJ2-1; tentative D call: TRBD1 (6 bases). The source material was memory CD4+ T cells from blood. This receptor was obtained from a female donor in good health, serving as a healthy control. The CDR3 here is CASSLVRDIQFF. The CDR3 DNA follows: TGTGCCAGCAGCTTGGTCCGGGACATACAGTTCTTC.